The rows below give T cell receptor beta chains drawn from one sample of a study of T cell clonotyping in hematopoietic cell transplantation. This table comes from immunoSEQ multiplex PCR, and its TCRdb copy is limited to in-frame clones, with some not included. The sample holds about 70,000 clones, around 94% seen once. Sequenced input: peripheral blood mononuclear cells. The source of these receptors is a man in his fifties or sixties in good health. Some clones in this sample may be carry-over from other donors' samples. The CDR3 runs from the conserved cysteine through the conserved F or W. The D gene is left open where the match is weak. Clone size is given for some rows only: seen once, a few or many times, or a class if the clone is expanded.

d_call: NA; j_call: TRBJ2-7; v_call: TRBV4-1; clone_size: NA; cdr3_aa: CASSQDTGRAYEQYF; cdr3_nt: TGCGCCAGCAGCCAAGATACGGGCAGGGCTTACGAGCAGTACTTC
d_call: NA; j_call: TRBJ1-2; v_call: TRBV6-6; clone_size: once; cdr3_aa: CASSYGVEYGYTF; cdr3_nt: TGTGCCAGCAGTTACGGGGTTGAGTATGGCTACACCTTC
d_call: NA; j_call: TRBJ2-7; v_call: TRBV28; clone_size: NA; cdr3_aa: CASQGPYEQYF; cdr3_nt: TGTGCCAGCCAAGGCCCATACGAGCAGTACTTC
d_call: NA; j_call: TRBJ1-6; v_call: TRBV19; clone_size: NA; cdr3_aa: CASSIQGWGSPLHF; cdr3_nt: TGTGCCAGTAGTATCCAGGGCTGGGGATCACCCCTCCACTTT
d_call: TRBD1; j_call: TRBJ2-2; v_call: TRBV25-1; clone_size: once; cdr3_aa: CASSEGDRSLTGELFF; cdr3_nt: TGTGCCAGCAGTGAAGGGGACAGGAGCCTCACCGGGGAGCTGTTTTTT
d_call: NA; j_call: TRBJ1-6; v_call: TRBV7-9; clone_size: NA; cdr3_aa: CASSKAPRPYSPLHF; cdr3_nt: TGTGCCAGCAGCAAAGCCCCTAGACCTTATTCACCCCTCCACTTT
d_call: TRBD1; j_call: TRBJ1-5; v_call: TRBV27; clone_size: NA; cdr3_aa: CASGRTGVQPQHF; cdr3_nt: TGTGCCAGCGGCCGGACAGGGGTCCAGCCCCAGCATTTT
d_call: NA; j_call: TRBJ2-1; v_call: TRBV5-6; clone_size: NA; cdr3_aa: CASSGGLVSAAEQFF; cdr3_nt: TGTGCCAGCAGCGGCGGACTTGTCTCCGCGGCTGAGCAGTTCTTC
d_call: TRBD1; j_call: TRBJ2-1; v_call: TRBV5-1; clone_size: NA; cdr3_aa: CASSFRQGLGNEQFF; cdr3_nt: TGCGCCAGCAGCTTTAGACAGGGGCTTGGCAATGAGCAGTTCTTC
d_call: NA; j_call: TRBJ1-5; v_call: TRBV5-6; clone_size: NA; cdr3_aa: CASSLGWGGSNQPQHF; cdr3_nt: TGTGCCAGCAGCTTGGGCTGGGGAGGCAGCAATCAGCCCCAGCATTTT
d_call: NA; j_call: TRBJ2-3; v_call: TRBV4-1; clone_size: NA; cdr3_aa: CASSQEFPSRDTQYF; cdr3_nt: TGCGCCAGCAGCCAAGAATTTCCGTCGAGGGATACGCAGTATTTT
d_call: NA; j_call: TRBJ2-2; v_call: TRBV28; clone_size: NA; cdr3_aa: CASSFDVGGELFF; cdr3_nt: TGTGCCAGCAGTTTTGATGTGGGCGGGGAGCTGTTTTTT
d_call: NA; j_call: TRBJ2-7; v_call: TRBV2; clone_size: once; cdr3_aa: CASSERLLGSYEQYF; cdr3_nt: TGTGCCAGCAGTGAGCGCCTTTTGGGGTCCTACGAGCAGTACTTC
d_call: NA; j_call: TRBJ2-3; v_call: TRBV4-2; clone_size: NA; cdr3_aa: CASSQWDTGTSGDTQYF; cdr3_nt: TGTGCCAGCAGCCAATGGGACACGGGGACCTCCGGGGATACGCAGTATTTT
d_call: NA; j_call: TRBJ1-1; v_call: TRBV5-6; clone_size: NA; cdr3_aa: CASSDPQGNTEAFF; cdr3_nt: TGTGCCAGCAGTGACCCACAGGGGAACACTGAAGCTTTCTTT
d_call: NA; j_call: TRBJ1-3; v_call: TRBV30; clone_size: NA; cdr3_aa: CASTQGFSGNTIYF; cdr3_nt: TGTGCTTCAACGCAGGGGTTCTCTGGAAACACCATATATTTT
d_call: NA; j_call: TRBJ2-7; v_call: TRBV6-1; clone_size: NA; cdr3_aa: CASKTGGSNSYEQYF; cdr3_nt: TGTGCCAGCAAAACGGGCGGTTCGAACTCCTACGAGCAGTACTTC
d_call: TRBD1; j_call: TRBJ1-1; v_call: TRBV7-9; clone_size: NA; cdr3_aa: CASSPRPGTGDFNTEAFF; cdr3_nt: TGTGCCAGCAGTCCTCGGCCAGGGACAGGGGACTTTAACACTGAAGCTTTCTTT
d_call: NA; j_call: TRBJ1-5; v_call: TRBV6-1; clone_size: NA; cdr3_aa: CASSESHYDRNQPQHF; cdr3_nt: TGTGCCAGCAGTGAATCTCACTACGACAGGAATCAGCCCCAGCATTTT
d_call: NA; j_call: TRBJ1-2; v_call: TRBV4-2; clone_size: NA; cdr3_aa: CASSQGQGRSVYGYTF; cdr3_nt: TGTGCCAGCAGCCAAGGGCAGGGGCGGTCCGTCTATGGCTACACCTTC
d_call: NA; j_call: TRBJ2-2; v_call: TRBV10-3; clone_size: NA; cdr3_aa: CAITQGWLKSNTGELFF; cdr3_nt: TGTGCCATCACTCAGGGATGGCTTAAATCGAACACCGGGGAGCTGTTTTTT